This record concerns one T cell receptor beta chain sequence. The assay was immunoSEQ multiplex PCR, and TCRdb's table has in-frame clones only and misses some. The sample shows approximately 60,000 clones, almost 90% of them seen only once. The data stem from a study of OX40 agonist ivuxolimab in advanced cancers. V gave up 0 bases and J gave up 4 bases, with 10 bases separating them. Germline loops: CDR1 SGHRS, CDR2 YFSETQ. This CDR3 comprises 15 residues. The sequenced sample was CD4+ or CD8+ T cells sorted from blood, obtained in a trial of the OX40 agonist ivuxolimab. The sequence was obtained from an adult with an advanced solid tumor such as melanoma, head and neck, liver or kidney cancer. The rearrangement links TRBV5-1 to TRBJ2-2; D may be TRBD1 (5 bases). The CDR3 sequence: CASSLGQGITGELFF. CDR3 nucleotides: TGCGCCAGCAGCTTGGGGCAGGGTATCACCGGGGAGCTGTTTTTT.